This T cell receptor (beta chain) was documented in a study of blood T cell repertoires in COVID-19. In the authors' workflow: Reference gene primers were amplified, and this amplification served to estimate nucleated cell counts. Libraries were prepared by immunoSEQ multiplex PCR; TCRdb keeps only in-frame clonotypes and omits some of them. For V, J and clone size, that table is used; D and trimming come from the DNA. This sample has around 250,000 clones, with around 86% found just once. This sequence was found in an older man with acute or convalescent COVID-19. Sequencing was carried out using peripheral blood.

The CDR3 nucleotides read TGTGCCAGCATAGAAGGCAGGGGCGGTGAAAAACTGTTTTTT. Translated, it gives CASIEGRGGEKLFF. The chain joins TRBV2 to TRBJ1-4; perhaps TRBD1 as D (6 bases). The CDR3 runs to 14 residues. V was pared by 7 bases and J by 7 bases, with 16 bases between. The germline gives CDR1 SNHLY, CDR2 FYNNEI.